The 15 T cell receptor beta chains listed next were all sequenced from one sample in a study of cytomegalovirus exposure and HLA in healthy donors. In the PCR, 60 Vbeta and 13 Jbeta primers were used. Some clones are missing from TCRdb's copy, which holds only in-frame ones; the method was immunoSEQ multiplex PCR. The repertoire holds about 110,000 clones, with around 86% as singletons. Specimen: PBMCs. The origin of the receptors is a man aged 40-50 years in good health and CMV-seronegative.

The V and J genes are TRBV29-1 and TRBJ1-1, with 9 bases aligning to TRBD1. The germline V gene encodes CDR1 SQVTM and CDR2 ANQGSEA. CDR3 size: 13 residues. J lost 11 bases, V lost 7 bases, and 14 bases had no gene match. The DNA for the CDR3 is TGCAGCGCTCGGGACAGGGCACCCGGTTCCGCTTTCTTT. Protein sequence: CSARDRAPGSAFF.

This rearrangement joins TRBV15 to TRBJ2-5; D unclear. CDR3 length: 13 amino acids. The germline V gene encodes CDR1 LNHNV and CDR2 YYDKDF (reference sequence). V lost 3 bases to trimming and J lost 5 bases, with 10 bases between them. In nucleotides, the CDR3 is TGTGCCACCAGCAGGGCCCCCAGGGAGACCCAGTACTTC. The encoded protein is CATSRAPRETQYF.

The chain uses TRBV5-1 and TRBJ1-2, with 10 positions matching TRBD1. J gave up 1 base and V 0 bases, and 3 bases lay outside the gene matches. The germline V gene encodes CDR1 SGHRS and CDR2 YFSETQ. The CDR3 contains 16 residues. The CDR3 is CASSLAGQGGNYGYTF. The DNA for the CDR3 is TGCGCCAGCAGCTTGGCCGGACAGGGGGGTAACTATGGCTACACCTTC.

The chain is built from TRBV9 and TRBJ2-5; the match to TRBD2 covers 7 bases. V shed 3 bases, J shed 4 bases, and the junction held 6 bases outside the gene matches. The CDR3 length is 14 residues. Germline loops: CDR1 SGDLS, CDR2 YYNGEE. Written as DNA, the CDR3 is TGTGCCAGCAGCGCCCAGACTAGCTCAGAGACCCAGTACTTC. Amino acid sequence: CASSAQTSSETQYF.

This clone appeared once. The genes are TRBV7-2 and TRBJ1-2; no firm D call. Germline V gene lookup returns CDR1 SGHTA and CDR2 FQGNSA. V was trimmed by 2 bases and J by 1 base, leaving 8 bases between them. CDR3 length: 14 amino acids. In DNA, the CDR3 is TGTGCCAGCAGCTTACAGTTAAATAACTATGGCTACACCTTC. Its protein is CASSLQLNNYGYTF.

The chain employs TRBV6-4 and TRBJ1-1; TRBD1 aligns across 7 bases. The CDR3 has 14 amino acids. CDR1 and CDR2 from the germline V gene are MRHNA and SNTAGT. Trimming removed 4 bases from V and 0 bases from J; junction bases left unmatched: 2. Here the CDR3 DNA reads TGTGCCAGCAGTGTAGGGGGCCTGAACACTGAAGCTTTCTTT. This translates into CASSVGGLNTEAFF.

The table lists this clone with a count of one. The gene calls are TRBV5-4 and TRBJ2-7; weak D call: TRBD1 (5 bases). The germline gives CDR1 SGHNT, CDR2 YYREEE (reference sequence). This CDR3 contains 14 residues. V shed 4 bases and J shed 6 bases, with 17 bases lying between them. The CDR3 DNA reads as TGTGCCAGCAGCCCCCAATCACAGGCCCTCGAGCAGTACTTC. Protein sequence: CASSPQSQALEQYF.

V usage is TRBV5-1 and J usage is TRBJ1-1; D is unresolved. The V gene lost 3 bases and the J gene lost 0 bases, with 6 bases spanning the gap. Germline CDR1 reads SGHRS; CDR2 reads YFSETQ. There are 13 residues in the CDR3. CDR3 bases: TGCGCCAGCAGCTCGCAGTTGAACACTGAAGCTTTCTTT. Its translation: CASSSQLNTEAFF.

This chain links TRBV28 with TRBJ1-1; 7 bases agree with TRBD1. Trimming removed 6 bases from V and 8 bases from J; junction bases left unmatched: 9. Germline V gene data show CDR1 as MDHEN and CDR2 as SYDVKM. The CDR3 extends over 13 amino acids. The CDR3 bases are TGTGCCAGCAGATGGACAGGCCGTGCCGAAGCTTTCTTT. Translating gives CASRWTGRAEAFF.

The genes are TRBV15 and TRBJ1-1, with 8 bases that match TRBD1. Germline V gives CDR1 LNHNV, CDR2 YYDKDF (reference sequence). Germline trimming cut 5 bases from V and 5 bases from J; bases unmatched to any gene: 10. The CDR3 contains 15 residues. The CDR3 DNA follows: TGTGCCACCAGCGGTCGTGGACAGGGAAGAACTGAAGCTTTCTTT. It encodes CATSGRGQGRTEAFF.

This clone appeared a single time. The chain uses TRBV18 and TRBJ1-2, with TRBD1 as a possible D gene (6 bases). Per germline, CDR1 KGHSH and CDR2 LQKENI. V shed 4 bases and J shed 4 bases, with 13 bases lying between them. The CDR3 totals 14 residues. CDR3 amino acids: CASSQMGDIYGYTF. The CDR3 DNA reads TGTGCCAGCTCACAGATGGGGGACATCTATGGCTACACCTTC.

This chain joins TRBV6-5 and TRBJ1-6; D possibly corresponds to TRBD1 (5 bases). V gave up 8 bases and J gave up 13 bases, with 9 bases separating them. Germline lookup yields CDR1 MNHEY and CDR2 SVGAGI. The CDR3 length is 10 residues. CDR3 sequence reads: CASGRGPLHF. The DNA of the CDR3 is TGTGCCAGCGGGAGGGGCCCCCTCCACTTT.

This clone has just one count. The CDR3 reads CASSWGGTYNEQFF. CDR3 coding DNA: TGTGCCAGCAGTTGGGGCGGAACCTACAATGAGCAGTTCTTC. The chain uses TRBV27 and TRBJ2-1; TRBD1 might be the D (5 bases). This CDR3 is 14 amino acids long. Trimming pared 4 bases from V and 2 bases from J, leaving 9 bases between. Germline CDR1 and CDR2: MNHEY and SMNVEV (reference sequence).

The chain is built from TRBV15 and TRBJ2-7, with 8 bases fitting TRBD1. CDR1 and CDR2 (germline): LNHNV, YYDKDF (reference sequence). This CDR3 is built from 15 residues. The junction had 5 bases not matched to a gene; V was cut back by 1 base and J by 3 bases. The CDR3 spells CATSRAGTGGYEQYF. CDR3 coding DNA: TGTGCCACCAGCAGAGCCGGGACAGGCGGCTACGAGCAGTACTTC.

J is TRBJ1-5 and V is TRBV28; TRBD1 agrees at 7 bases. The CDR3 runs to 18 residues. Germline values: CDR1 MDHEN, CDR2 SYDVKM. V lost 5 bases and J lost 2; bases outside the gene matches: 15. For the CDR3, the DNA is TGTGCCAGCAGTCCCACGGGACAGACGTTGGTCGGCAATCAGCCCCAGCATTTT. As protein: CASSPTGQTLVGNQPQHF.